The rows below give T cell receptor beta chains drawn from one sample of a study of blood T cell repertoires in COVID-19. Here immunoSEQ multiplex PCR was the method, and the copy in TCRdb shows in-frame clones only, minus some. The sample includes 50,000 to 75,000 clones, around 81% of them seen just once. Material: peripheral blood. These receptors came from a woman older than 75 with active or convalescent COVID-19. The CDR3 runs from the conserved cysteine through the conserved F or W. The D gene is left open where the match is weak. For some rows the clone size is stated as once, few or many, or as a class when expanded; others skip it.

CDR3 protein,CDR3 DNA,CDR3 length,V gene,D gene,J gene,clone size
CASSPPGRVQPQHF,TGTGCCAGTAGTCCACCGGGCAGGGTTCAGCCCCAGCATTTT,14,TRBV19,NA,TRBJ1-5,NA
CASSVGTGGEKLFF,TGTGCCAGCAGCGTCGGGACAGGGGGTGAAAAACTGTTTTTT,14,TRBV9,TRBD1,TRBJ1-4,NA
CASSLVGTPSSYNEQFF,TGTGCCAGCAGCTTAGTTGGGACACCCAGCTCCTACAATGAGCAGTTCTTC,17,TRBV7-2,NA,TRBJ2-1,NA
CATSGGTQRSYNEQFF,TGTGCCACTAGTGGCGGCACCCAGAGATCCTACAATGAGCAGTTCTTC,16,TRBV24-1,NA,TRBJ2-1,NA
CASSSTTGISGANVLTF,TGTGCCAGCAGCTCAACCACAGGGATCTCTGGGGCCAACGTCCTGACTTTC,17,TRBV28,NA,TRBJ2-6,NA
CASSESTGDPKKYGYTF,TGCGCCAGCAGTGAGTCGACGGGGGATCCGAAGAAGTATGGCTACACCTTC,17,TRBV10-1,NA,TRBJ1-2,NA
CASSQETGVTFYGYTF,TGCGCCAGCAGCCAAGAAACGGGGGTGACCTTCTATGGCTACACCTTC,16,TRBV4-3,NA,TRBJ1-2,NA
CASSLTTGTGVQFF,TGTGCCAGCAGCTTGACCACCGGGACAGGGGTTCAGTTCTTC,14,TRBV7-7,TRBD1,TRBJ2-1,NA
CASSIGQGGYGYTF,TGCGCCAGCAGTATCGGACAGGGGGGATATGGCTACACCTTC,14,TRBV5-1,TRBD1,TRBJ1-2,NA
CASSQELAGSYNEQFF,TGCGCCAGCAGCCAAGAGTTGGCTGGCTCCTACAATGAGCAGTTCTTC,16,TRBV4-1,NA,TRBJ2-1,once
CASSLRQGETQYF,TGTGCCAGCAGCTTACGACAGGGCGAGACCCAGTACTTC,13,TRBV7-9,TRBD1,TRBJ2-5,NA